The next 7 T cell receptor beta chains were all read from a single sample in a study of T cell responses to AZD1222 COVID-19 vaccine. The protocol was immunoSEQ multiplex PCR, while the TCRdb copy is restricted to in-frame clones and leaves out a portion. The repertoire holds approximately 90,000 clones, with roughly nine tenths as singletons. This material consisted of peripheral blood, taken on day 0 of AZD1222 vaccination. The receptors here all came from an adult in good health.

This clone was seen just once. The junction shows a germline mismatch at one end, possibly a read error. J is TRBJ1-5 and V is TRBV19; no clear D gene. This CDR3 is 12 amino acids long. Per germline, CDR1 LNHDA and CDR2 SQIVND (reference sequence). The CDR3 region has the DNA TGTGCCAGTAGCATAGAGGTTCAGCCCCAGCATTTT. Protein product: CASSIEVQPQHF.

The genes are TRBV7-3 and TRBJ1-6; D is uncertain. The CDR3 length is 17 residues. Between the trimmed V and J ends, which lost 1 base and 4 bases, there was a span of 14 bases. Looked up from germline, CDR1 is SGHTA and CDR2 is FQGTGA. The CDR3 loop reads CASSLRVPGKYNSPLHF. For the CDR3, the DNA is TGTGCCAGCAGCTTAAGGGTCCCGGGGAAATATAATTCACCCCTCCACTTT.

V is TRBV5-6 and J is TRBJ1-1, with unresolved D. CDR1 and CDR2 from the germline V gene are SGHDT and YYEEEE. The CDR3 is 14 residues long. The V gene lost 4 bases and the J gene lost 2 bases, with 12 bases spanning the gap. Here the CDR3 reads CASSPPVSNTEAFF. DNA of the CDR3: TGTGCCAGCAGCCCTCCGGTCTCCAACACTGAAGCTTTCTTT.

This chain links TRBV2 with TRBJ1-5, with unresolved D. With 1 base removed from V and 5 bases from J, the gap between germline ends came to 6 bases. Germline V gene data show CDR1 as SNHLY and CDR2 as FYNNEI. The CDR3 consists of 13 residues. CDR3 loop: CASSEVDYQPQHF. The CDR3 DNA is TGTGCCAGCAGTGAAGTAGATTATCAGCCCCAGCATTTT. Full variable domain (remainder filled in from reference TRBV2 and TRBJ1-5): EPEVTQTPSHQVTQMGQEVILRCVPISNHLYFYWYRQILGQKVEFLVSFYNNEISEKSEIFDDQFSVERPDGSNFTLKIRSTKLEDSAMYFCASSEVDYQPQHFGDGTRLSIL.

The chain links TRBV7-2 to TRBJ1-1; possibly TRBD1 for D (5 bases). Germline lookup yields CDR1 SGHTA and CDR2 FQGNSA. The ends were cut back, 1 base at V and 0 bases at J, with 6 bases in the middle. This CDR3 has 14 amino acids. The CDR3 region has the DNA TGTGCCAGCAGCTTAGGACAGCTGAACACTGAAGCTTTCTTT. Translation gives CASSLGQLNTEAFF.

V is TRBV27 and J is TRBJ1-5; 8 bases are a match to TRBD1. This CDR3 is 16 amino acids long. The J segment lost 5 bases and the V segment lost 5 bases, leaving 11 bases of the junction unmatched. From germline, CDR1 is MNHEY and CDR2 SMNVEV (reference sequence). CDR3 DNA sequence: TGTGCCAGCAGTCCAGGACAGGGATGGCCGGATCAGCCCCAGCATTTT. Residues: CASSPGQGWPDQPQHF.

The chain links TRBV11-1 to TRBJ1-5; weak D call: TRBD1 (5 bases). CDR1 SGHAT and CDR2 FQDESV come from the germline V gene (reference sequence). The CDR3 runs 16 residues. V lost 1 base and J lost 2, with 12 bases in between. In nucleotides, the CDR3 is TGTGCCAGCAGCTTAGGTGGGGGGGTCGGCAATCAGCCCCAGCATTTT. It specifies CASSLGGGVGNQPQHF.